Here is one T cell receptor beta chain with its context. It lacks a known antigen. Base quality data are lacking; no much larger clone is found one base away. The data originate from a study of control samples from healthy donors and cancer patients (TCRdb year 2020). Preparation of the library involved the immunoSEQ multiplex PCR assay. TCRdb mirrors the immuneACCESS table, restricted to in-frame sequences. Some clones are absent from its copies; in checked studies, under half trace to an unresolved V gene, and the reason for the others is unknown. For this sample the table gives 150,000 to 200,000 clones, of which approximately 86% were detected only once. The ten largest clonotypes hold around 5% of the sample. From cysteine to phenylalanine, the CDR3 is 15 amino acids long. The CDR3 DNA has 45 bases and is translated from base 1. V gives up 2 bases and J gives up 2 bases, and the segment between their germline ends measures 10 bases. Sequences MDHEN (CDR1) and SYDVKM (CDR2) are obtained from the germline V gene.

The TCR sequence derives from a woman in her 30s in good health. Sequences were obtained from blood. This chain is built from TRBV28 and TRBJ1-5; no D segment can be confidently identified. The CDR3 region reads CASSLRGLGNQPQHF. Here is the DNA: TGTGCCAGCAGTTTAAGAGGGCTCGGCAATCAGCCCCAGCATTTT.